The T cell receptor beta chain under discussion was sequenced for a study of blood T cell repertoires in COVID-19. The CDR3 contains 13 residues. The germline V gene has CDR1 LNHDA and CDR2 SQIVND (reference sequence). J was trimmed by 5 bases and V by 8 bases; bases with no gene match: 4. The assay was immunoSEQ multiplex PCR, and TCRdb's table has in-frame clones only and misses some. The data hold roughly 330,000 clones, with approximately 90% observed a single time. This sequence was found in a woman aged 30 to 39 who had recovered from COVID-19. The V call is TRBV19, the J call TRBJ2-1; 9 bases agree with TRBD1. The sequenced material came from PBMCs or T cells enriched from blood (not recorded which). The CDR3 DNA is TGTGCCAGTGGGGGGACAGGGAACAATGAGCAGTTCTTC. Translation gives CASGGTGNNEQFF. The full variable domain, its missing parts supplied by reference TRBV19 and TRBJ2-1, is DGGITQSPKYLFRKEGQNVTLSCEQNLNHDAMYWYRQDPGQGLRLIYYSQIVNDFQKGDIAEGYSVSREKKESFPLTVTSAQKNPTAFYLCASGGTGNNEQFFGPGTRLTVL.